This TCR beta chain was obtained from a study of T cell repertoires in cytomegalovirus infection. Study-wide context: As its CMV epitopes, the study selected recently identified HLA-C-restricted and well-studied HLA-B-restricted targets. Indications of both CMV infection and matching HLA type were provided by public TCR beta signatures.

This clonotype has ten or more counts. The antigen remains unidentified. TCRdb independently ran MiXCR on the reads; one entry per CDR3 protein. The sample yields about 20,000 distinct CDR3 sequences, roughly 40% seen once. The CDR3 spans 15 residues. CDR1 is SGHTA, CDR2 FQGTGA, per germline. With 1 base removed from V and 0 bases from J, the gap between germline ends came to 10 bases. Regarding the study as a whole: The response measured ex vivo was dominated by TCR beta clonotypes (HLA-C-restricted and CMV-specific).

Sample: CD8+ T cells from cultured PBMCs, taken from culture after CMV antigen stimulation. The sequence derives from a human donor in good health (CMV status not recorded). Some clones in this sample may be carry-over from other donors' samples. The chain links TRBV7-3 to TRBJ2-7, with D tentatively TRBD2 (6 bases). The CDR3 coding sequence is TGTGCCAGCAGCTTAATGGGCGGGACCTCCTACGAGCAGTACTTC. It yields the protein CASSLMGGTSYEQYF. Based on the CDR3 plus reference TRBV7-3 and TRBJ2-7, the full variable domain is GAGVSQTPSNKVTEKGKYVELRCDPISGHTALYWYRQSLGQGPEFLIYFQGTGAADDSGLPNDRFFAVRPEGSVSTLKIQRTERGDSAVYLCASSLMGGTSYEQYFGPGTRLTVT.